Listed here are 29 T cell receptor beta chains from one sample, sequenced in a study of blood T cells in healthy people across ages. A second 7 to 11 cycle PCR used barcoded and J-beta primers. From the 5' RACE reads, TCRdb called clonotypes with MiXCR, one entry per CDR3 protein. The table includes 650,000 to 1,000,000 distinct CDR3 sequences, around 50% detected once. The sequencing input was blood. These receptors were taken from a man of 80 years or more in good health.

The sample holds many counts of this clonotype. The chain combines TRBV6-6 with TRBJ2-7; D is uncertain. The CDR3 has 15 amino acids. The V gene lost 1 base and the J gene lost 2 bases, with 12 bases spanning the gap. Germline assignment: CDR1 MNHNY and CDR2 SVGAGI (reference sequence). The CDR3 sequence: CASSYYPENPYEQYF. Written as DNA, the CDR3 is TGTGCCAGCAGTTACTATCCAGAAAACCCCTACGAGCAGTACTTC.

The chain uses TRBV5-1 and TRBJ2-3; a weak D match, TRBD2 (5 bases). V was shortened by 0 bases and J by 0 bases, with 11 bases between the two germline ends. CDR1 is SGHRS and CDR2 is YFSETQ in the germline V gene. This CDR3 region has 16 residues. In nucleotides, the CDR3 is TGCGCCAGCAGCTTGGTCGGCGGGCCTAGCACAGATACGCAGTATTTT. It translates to CASSLVGGPSTDTQYF.

The chain carries TRBV20-1 and TRBJ1-3; D possibly corresponds to TRBD1 (5 bases). Trimming stripped 0 bases from V and 0 bases from J, with 18 bases between. Germline values: CDR1 DFQATT, CDR2 SNEGSKA (reference sequence). There are 18 residues in the CDR3. The CDR3 loop is CSARDRGAGPSSGNTIYF. In DNA form, the CDR3 reads TGCAGTGCTAGAGATAGAGGGGCAGGGCCTAGCTCTGGAAACACCATATATTTT.

The chain couples TRBV6-2 or TRBV6-3 to TRBJ2-6; no reliable D call. V was cut by 0 bases and J by 4 bases, with 13 bases left in between. The CDR3 is made up of 17 amino acids. The germline V gene encodes CDR1 MNHEY and CDR2 SVGEGT. CDR3 sequence reads: CASSYSSSVVGANVLTF. DNA of the CDR3: TGTGCCAGCAGTTACTCGAGTTCGGTGGTAGGGGCCAACGTCCTGACTTTC.

V usage is TRBV6-5 and J usage is TRBJ2-1; TRBD2 is a possible D gene (5 bases). V was shortened by 0 bases and J by 10 bases, with 7 bases between the two germline ends. Germline CDR1 reads MNHEY; CDR2 reads SVGAGI. CDR3 length: 12 residues. The CDR3 DNA reads TGTGCCAGCAGTTACTCGAGGGCAGAGCAGTTCTTC. Its protein product is CASSYSRAEQFF.

V gene TRBV27 combines with J gene TRBJ1-5; D may be TRBD1 (5 bases). This CDR3 has 14 amino acids. Germline CDR1 and CDR2: MNHEY and SMNVEV (reference sequence). The V end lost 0 bases, the J end lost 7 bases, and 10 bases lay between the germline ends. Here the CDR3 reads CASSLSWGIQPQHF. For the CDR3, the DNA is TGTGCCAGCAGTTTATCGTGGGGGATCCAGCCCCAGCATTTT.

The J gene is TRBJ1-4, the V gene TRBV12-3 or TRBV12-4; no clear D gene. The CDR3 runs 14 residues. V was trimmed by 3 bases and J by 8 bases, leaving 13 bases between them. The CDR3 DNA reads as TGTGCCAGCAGTTTGCGTCGGAGCACCGAAAAACTGTTTTTT. It specifies CASSLRRSTEKLFF.

The chain combines TRBV27 with TRBJ2-7; 10 bases are shared with TRBD2. CDR1 and CDR2 from the germline V gene are MNHEY and SMNVEV (reference sequence). V was pared by 3 bases and J by 4 bases, with 6 bases of the junction left unmatched. The CDR3 totals 15 residues. CDR3 residues: CASSLFPSGGYEQYF. Here the CDR3 DNA reads TGTGCCAGCAGTTTGTTTCCTAGCGGGGGATACGAGCAGTACTTC.

The table lists this clonotype with a few counts. The rearrangement joins TRBV11-2 to TRBJ2-1; 13 bases agree with TRBD2. Germline trimming cut 4 bases from V and 5 bases from J; bases unmatched to any gene: 5. Germline CDR1 and CDR2: SGHAT and FQNNGV. The CDR3 sequence is 16 residues long. CDR3 DNA sequence: TGTGCCAGCAGCTCCGGACTAGCGGGAGTCCACAATGAGCAGTTCTTC. Its translation is CASSSGLAGVHNEQFF.

V gene TRBV29-1 combines with J gene TRBJ2-7, with a tentative D call TRBD1 (6 bases). Germline loops: CDR1 SQVTM, CDR2 ANQGSEA. CDR3 size: 15 residues. Trimming cost V 4 bases and J 0 bases, with 16 bases left between them. The CDR3 bases are TGCAGCGTTGGCCCTTACCGGGACATCTCCTACGAGCAGTACTTC. Translated: CSVGPYRDISYEQYF.

The chain recombines TRBV10-3 with TRBJ2-1; 10 nucleotides match TRBD2. CDR1 ENHRY and CDR2 SYGVKD come from the germline V gene. The CDR3 sequence is 14 residues long. J gave up 9 bases and V 3 bases, and 5 bases lay outside the gene matches. The CDR3 DNA follows: TGTGCCATCAGTGACTCTAGCGGGAGACTTGAGCAGTTCTTC. This codes for CAISDSSGRLEQFF.

As for this clonotype: A read error may account for a junction end that differs from germline. This chain joins TRBV2 and TRBJ2-2; 15 positions match TRBD2. CDR1 and CDR2 from the germline V gene are SNHLY and FYNNEI. This CDR3 is built from 16 residues. The CDR3 DNA sequence: TGCGCCAGCAGTGGGGGACTAGCGGGAGGAACCGGGGAGCTGTTTTTT. Amino acid sequence: CASSGGLAGGTGELFF.

Remarks on this clonotype: A much bigger clone sits one base away, suggesting this may be a read error. The J gene is TRBJ2-2, the V gene TRBV5-1, with a tentative D call TRBD1 (6 bases). The germline gives CDR1 SGHRS, CDR2 YFSETQ. The length of the CDR3 is 13 residues. V gave up 4 bases and J gave up 6 bases, with 10 bases separating them. The CDR3 spells CASSVKGAGELFF. DNA for the CDR3: TGCGCCAGCAGCGTGAAGGGGGCCGGGGAGCTGTTTTTT.

Points on this clonotype: A much larger clone differs by one base, so this may be a read error. V and J are TRBV20-1 and TRBJ2-5, with D perhaps matching TRBD2 (6 bases). This CDR3 region has 15 residues. Germline V gene lookup returns CDR1 DFQATT and CDR2 SNEGSKA (reference sequence). The CDR3 bases are TGCAGTGCTAGAGATCCGGCTAGCCGACGGGAGACCCGGTACTTC. Translation gives CSARDPASRRETRYF.

This clonotype was counted a single time. The V and J genes are TRBV4-1 and TRBJ2-7, with 8 bases identical to TRBD2. This CDR3 contains 17 residues. Germline trimming cut 7 bases from V and 4 bases from J; bases unmatched to any gene: 18. Germline CDR1 and CDR2: MGHRA and YSYEKL. The CDR3 here is CASTVEDGGVGSYEQYF. For the CDR3, the DNA is TGCGCCAGCACTGTCGAGGACGGGGGGGTCGGGAGTTACGAGCAGTACTTC.

The chain links TRBV19 to TRBJ2-1; 10 bases map to TRBD1. The CDR3 contains 15 residues. V shed 3 bases, J shed 3 bases, and the junction held 2 bases outside the gene matches. Germline V gene lookup returns CDR1 LNHDA and CDR2 SQIVND (reference sequence). The CDR3 coding sequence is TGTGCCAGTAGTATCGGGACAGGGGTCTACAATGAGCAGTTCTTC. Protein: CASSIGTGVYNEQFF.

This clonotype was detected once. At one end, the junction sequence differs from germline, possibly due to a read error. The gene calls are TRBV7-9 and TRBJ2-1, with 12 bases that match TRBD1. The CDR3 covers 15 residues. Germline-derived CDR1 and CDR2 are SEHNR and FQNEAQ (reference sequence). The CDR3 sequence: CAGSASGTGGHEQFF. The CDR3 DNA reads as TGTGCCGGCAGCGCATCGGGGACAGGGGGCCATGAGCAGTTCTTC.

This clonotype occurred many times. This chain uses TRBV29-1 with TRBJ2-1; 11 positions match TRBD1. Germline V gene sequence: CDR1 SQVTM, CDR2 ANQGSEA. The CDR3 totals 15 residues. After removal of 7 bases from V and 9 bases from J, the junction contained 14 bases not matched to a gene. The CDR3 DNA is TGCAGCGCCAACCGCCCCGGACAGGGGGCTTTTGAGCAGTTCTTC. It specifies CSANRPGQGAFEQFF.

This clonotype was observed a handful of times. The rearrangement joins TRBV30 to TRBJ2-3; D not certain. This CDR3 contains 12 residues. Trimming stripped 5 bases from V and 0 bases from J, with 6 bases between. Germline V gives CDR1 GTSNPN, CDR2 SVGIG (reference sequence). As DNA, the CDR3 is TGTGCCTGGGGGTACAGCACAGATACGCAGTATTTT. Its protein product is CAWGYSTDTQYF.

This chain links TRBV6-5 with TRBJ2-2; TRBD1 matches 11 bases. The ends lost 7 bases at V and 6 bases at J; junction bases unmatched: 7. Germline V gene sequence: CDR1 MNHEY, CDR2 SVGAGI. The CDR3 covers 15 residues. CDR3 sequence: CASTLTGQGAGELFF. The CDR3 DNA sequence: TGTGCCAGCACCCTTACGGGACAGGGGGCCGGGGAGCTGTTTTTT.

V usage is TRBV27 and J usage is TRBJ2-7, with a tentative D call TRBD1 (7 bases). The ends were cut back, 5 bases at V and 7 bases at J, with 18 bases in the middle. This CDR3 comprises 14 residues. Germline V lookup: CDR1 MNHEY, CDR2 SMNVEV (reference sequence). The CDR3 sequence: CASSLQGGGGEQYF. The DNA for the CDR3 is TGTGCCAGCAGTCTTCAGGGGGGCGGAGGTGAGCAGTACTTC.

This clonotype was seen a handful of times. V and J are TRBV5-4 and TRBJ2-4, with D possibly being TRBD2 (6 bases). This CDR3 comprises 15 residues. Trimming cost V 2 bases and J 0 bases, with 9 bases left between them. Per germline, CDR1 SGHNT and CDR2 YYREEE (reference sequence). The CDR3 coding sequence is TGTGCCAGCAGCTTCGACGGGGGAGCCAAAAACATTCAGTACTTC. This codes for CASSFDGGAKNIQYF. Full variable domain (remainder filled in from reference TRBV5-4 and TRBJ2-4): ETGVTQSPTHLIKTRGQQVTLRCSSQSGHNTVSWYQQALGQGPQFIFQYYREEENGRGNFPPRFSGLQFPNYSSELNVNALELDDSALYLCASSFDGGAKNIQYFGAGTRLSVL.

The CDR3 region is CATSPRRRTGDNEQFF. Written as DNA, the CDR3 is TGTGCCACCAGCCCCAGGCGAAGGACAGGAGACAATGAGCAGTTCTTC. This chain links TRBV15 with TRBJ2-1, with TRBD1 matching over 7 bases. The CDR3 runs 16 residues. Trimming at V came to 5 bases and at J to 5 bases, leaving 12 bases not matched to a gene. Germline V CDR1 and CDR2: LNHNV, YYDKDF (reference sequence).

The CDR3 DNA reads as TGCGCCAGCAGGCAGCAGTCTAGCACAGATACGCAGTATTTT. Translating gives CASRQQSSTDTQYF. The chain has TRBV5-1 and TRBJ2-3, with D uncertain. Germline V lookup: CDR1 SGHRS, CDR2 YFSETQ. There are 14 residues in the CDR3. V was clipped by 5 bases and J by 0 bases, with 10 bases between them.

This chain links TRBV20-1 with TRBJ2-1; D is uncertain. The germline gives CDR1 DFQATT, CDR2 SNEGSKA (reference sequence). The CDR3 totals 14 residues. Between the trimmed V and J ends, which lost 6 bases and 3 bases, there was a span of 15 bases. The CDR3 region has the DNA TGCAGTGCCCACGACTTAGAAATCTACAATGAGCAGTTCTTC. Residues: CSAHDLEIYNEQFF.

This clonotype was seen a handful of times. The chain joins TRBV7-9 to TRBJ2-1, with D possibly being TRBD1 (6 bases). V dropped 5 bases and J dropped 4 bases, with 18 bases sitting between them. CDR1 and CDR2 (germline): SEHNR, FQNEAQ (reference sequence). The CDR3 consists of 16 residues. This CDR3 is CASSGPGALSYNEQFF. The CDR3 DNA reads as TGTGCCAGCAGCGGCCCAGGGGCCCTCTCTTACAATGAGCAGTTCTTC.

This clonotype was counted a few times. Here the CDR3 reads CASSYSGGPGGETQYF. The CDR3 DNA follows: TGTGCCAGCAGTTACTCTGGCGGACCGGGGGGAGAGACCCAGTACTTC. The V call is TRBV6-2 or TRBV6-3, the J call TRBJ2-5; 7 bases align to TRBD2. Germline V CDR1 and CDR2: MNHEY, SVGEGT. The ends lost 0 bases at V and 4 bases at J; junction bases unmatched: 8. This CDR3 comprises 16 residues.

This clonotype was observed many times. The V gene is TRBV28, the J gene TRBJ2-4; D is undetermined. The CDR3 is 14 residues long. Germline V gene data show CDR1 as MDHEN and CDR2 as SYDVKM. Trimming cost V 6 bases and J 2 bases, with 11 bases left between them. The CDR3: CASSPPVPKNIQYF. The CDR3 DNA sequence: TGTGCCAGCAGCCCCCCAGTGCCCAAAAACATTCAGTACTTC.

The V call is TRBV7-3, the J call TRBJ2-7, with 10 bases lining up with TRBD2. With V trimmed by 5 bases and J by 0 bases, 7 bases remained unmatched. The CDR3 is made up of 16 amino acids. The V gene's germline CDR1 is SGHTA and CDR2 FQGTGA. Here the CDR3 DNA reads TGTGCCAGCAGCCCTACCGCTAGCGGGAGCTCCTACGAGCAGTACTTC. The encoded protein is CASSPTASGSSYEQYF.